This T cell receptor beta chain was sequenced for a study of blood T cell repertoires in COVID-19. Turning to the study itself: Collection of acute and convalescent COVID-19 samples took place in the United States, Italy and Spain.

Germline V CDR1 and CDR2: WSHSY, SAAADI. Trimming cost V 9 bases and J 3 bases; bases outside gene matches: 3. The CDR3 contains 15 residues. As originally analysed: Amplified reference gene primers provided the basis for estimating nucleated cell counts. Here immunoSEQ multiplex PCR was the method, and the copy in TCRdb shows in-frame clones only, minus some. The V and J calls and the clone size are those of that table, but D and trimming were determined from the DNA. Among 100,000 to 120,000 clones listed, just over 75% were seen once. The sequencing sample was made of peripheral blood. The source is a woman older than 75 with acute or convalescent COVID-19. The rearrangement links TRBV10-2 to TRBJ2-2; 14 nucleotides line up with TRBD2. CDR3 DNA: TGCGCCAGTAGACTAGCGGGAGGGGACACCGGGGAGCTGTTTTTT. Protein sequence: CASRLAGGDTGELFF.